The 12 T cell receptor beta chains presented below share a single source sample, sequenced in a study of PD-1 blockade in classical Hodgkin lymphoma. Sequenced by immunoSEQ multiplex PCR; TCRdb stores in-frame clones only, minus some. The table records over 85,000 clones, about nine tenths of them present only once. Time point given: cycle 4 day 1 (C4D1), after 5 to 7 weeks of nivolumab. The patients all showed relapse after autologous stem cell transplantation, while their brentuximab vedotin exposure varied. This specimen consisted of peripheral blood mononuclear cells (PBMCs), obtained before the fourth cycle of nivolumab. The receptors were sampled from a human donor with classical Hodgkin lymphoma.

The rearrangement uses TRBV11-2 and TRBJ1-5; D is possibly TRBD1 (6 bases). This CDR3 contains 16 residues. The V end was cut by 2 bases, the J end by 2 bases, with 13 bases between. CDR1 SGHAT and CDR2 FQNNGV come from the germline V gene. CDR3 sequence (DNA): TGTGCCAGCAGCTTAATTTATGGACAGCGCAATCAGCCCCAGCATTTT. It translates to CASSLIYGQRNQPQHF. Full variable domain (missing parts from reference TRBV11-2 and TRBJ1-5): EAGVAQSPRYKIIEKRQSVAFWCNPISGHATLYWYQQILGQGPKLLIQFQNNGVVDDSQLPKDRFSAERLKGVDSTLKIQPAKLEDSAVYLCASSLIYGQRNQPQHFGDGTRLSIL.

This clone was detected once. The V and J genes are TRBV5-8 and TRBJ1-3; possible D gene TRBD1, 5 bases. Trimming left V 3 bases short and J 0 bases short, with 7 bases between. Germline lookup yields CDR1 SGHTS and CDR2 YDEGEE. The CDR3 sequence is 14 residues long. In DNA form, the CDR3 reads TGTGCCAGCAGCTGGGGCTACTCTGGAAACACCATATATTTT. The encoded protein is CASSWGYSGNTIYF.

The rearrangement joins TRBV11-1 to TRBJ2-7; D call uncertain. Germline V gene lookup returns CDR1 SGHAT and CDR2 FQDESV (reference sequence). The CDR3 is 15 amino acids. The ends were cut back, 3 bases at V and 0 bases at J, with 12 bases in the middle. The chain's CDR3 is CASSFGSLDSYEQYF. The CDR3 coding sequence is TGTGCCAGCAGCTTCGGGTCTTTGGACTCCTACGAGCAGTACTTC.

V usage is TRBV7-6 and J usage is TRBJ1-1; D is unresolved. V was trimmed by 3 bases and J by 4 bases, leaving 9 bases between them. Germline-derived CDR1 and CDR2 are SGHVS and FNYEAQ. The CDR3 covers 13 residues. CDR3 loop: CASSLLGRTEAFF. The CDR3 DNA follows: TGTGCCAGCAGCTTGCTAGGGCGCACTGAAGCTTTCTTT.

The rearrangement uses TRBV5-8 and TRBJ2-3, with D tentatively TRBD2 (5 bases). The V and J ends lost 4 bases and 1 base respectively, with 10 bases between them. The CDR3 has 14 residues. The germline gives CDR1 SGHTS, CDR2 YDEGEE. Here the CDR3 DNA reads TGTGCCAGCAGCCCGGAGGCGGGCACAGATACGCAGTATTTT. Protein product: CASSPEAGTDTQYF.

The chain links TRBV2 to TRBJ1-4, with D perhaps TRBD1 (5 bases). The CDR3 runs 16 residues. Germline V gene lookup returns CDR1 SNHLY and CDR2 FYNNEI. V lost 4 bases, J lost 7 bases, and 19 bases lay in between. Here the CDR3 reads CASSGVPGWEGEKLFF. The CDR3 DNA reads as TGTGCCAGCAGTGGTGTTCCAGGGTGGGAGGGTGAAAAACTGTTTTTT.

This clone was picked up one time. The chain combines TRBV5-1 with TRBJ2-3; possible D gene TRBD2, 6 bases. Germline V gives CDR1 SGHRS, CDR2 YFSETQ. Trimming took 1 base from V and 1 from J, leaving 10 bases between them. The CDR3 is 15 amino acids. The CDR3 DNA follows: TGCGCCAGCAGCTTGTACGGGGGTCGCACAGATACGCAGTATTTT. Protein product: CASSLYGGRTDTQYF.

V is TRBV19 and J is TRBJ1-2, with D unresolved. Germline loops: CDR1 LNHDA, CDR2 SQIVND (reference sequence). Trimming took 5 bases from V and 8 from J, leaving 18 bases between them. The CDR3 runs 14 residues. The CDR3 DNA reads as TGTGCCAGTAGTGCCAACCCCTCCTGGTTCGGCTACACCTTC. Protein: CASSANPSWFGYTF. The full variable domain, its missing parts supplied by reference TRBV19 and TRBJ1-2, is DGGITQSPKYLFRKEGQNVTLSCEQNLNHDAMYWYRQDPGQGLRLIYYSQIVNDFQKGDIAEGYSVSREKKESFPLTVTSAQKNPTAFYLCASSANPSWFGYTFGSGTRLTVV.

The rearrangement links TRBV6-5 to TRBJ1-1; D remains ambiguous. The CDR3 spans 13 residues. Germline V CDR1 and CDR2: MNHEY, SVGAGI. Trimming removed 7 bases at V and 3 bases at J, with 12 bases between. This CDR3 reads CASNMGRYTEAFF. CDR3 in DNA: TGTGCCAGCAATATGGGGAGGTACACTGAAGCTTTCTTT.

The chain recombines TRBV6-5 with TRBJ2-5, with 9 bases fitting TRBD2. V lost 2 bases to trimming and J lost 6 bases; unmatched junction nucleotides: 7. This CDR3 is 15 amino acids long. Germline CDR1 reads MNHEY; CDR2 reads SVGAGI. In DNA form, the CDR3 reads TGTGCCAGCAGTTACGCGGGGGGGTTGCGAAAGACCCAGTACTTC. The encoded protein is CASSYAGGLRKTQYF.

The rearrangement uses TRBV4-3 and TRBJ1-6, with D possibly TRBD1 on 5 matching bases. Germline V gives CDR1 LGHNA, CDR2 YSLEER. The CDR3 totals 20 residues. The CDR3 bases are TGCACCGTAATCCAAACCTTGGGACGGAGCAATACACCCGGGAATTCACCCCTCCACTTT. It translates to CTVIQTLGRSNTPGNSPLHF.

This sequence joins TRBV27 and TRBJ1-2, with 9 bases identical to TRBD1. CDR3 size: 14 residues. Per the germline V gene, CDR1 is MNHEY and CDR2 is SMNVEV (reference sequence). Losses at the gene ends were 0 bases for V and 8 bases for J; bases not matched to a gene: 4. This CDR3 reads CASSLSGQGRGYTF. The CDR3, as DNA: TGTGCCAGCAGTTTATCAGGACAGGGGCGCGGCTACACCTTC.